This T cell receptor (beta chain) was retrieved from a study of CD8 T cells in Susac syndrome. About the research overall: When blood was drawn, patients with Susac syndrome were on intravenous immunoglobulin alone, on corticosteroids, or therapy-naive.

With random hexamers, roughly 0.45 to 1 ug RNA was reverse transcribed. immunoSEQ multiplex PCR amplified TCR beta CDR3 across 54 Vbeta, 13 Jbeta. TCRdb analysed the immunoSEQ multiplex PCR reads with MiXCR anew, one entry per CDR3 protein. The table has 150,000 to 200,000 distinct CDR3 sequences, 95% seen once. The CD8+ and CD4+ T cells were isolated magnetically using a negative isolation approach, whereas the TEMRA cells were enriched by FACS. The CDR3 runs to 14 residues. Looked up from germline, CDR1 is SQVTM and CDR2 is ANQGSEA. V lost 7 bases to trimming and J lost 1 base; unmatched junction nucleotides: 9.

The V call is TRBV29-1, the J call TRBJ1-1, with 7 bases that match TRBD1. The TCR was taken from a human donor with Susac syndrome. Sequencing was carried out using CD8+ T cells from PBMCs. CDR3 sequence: CSANRGLKNTEAFF. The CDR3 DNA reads TGCAGCGCAAACAGGGGCTTAAAGAACACTGAAGCTTTCTTT.